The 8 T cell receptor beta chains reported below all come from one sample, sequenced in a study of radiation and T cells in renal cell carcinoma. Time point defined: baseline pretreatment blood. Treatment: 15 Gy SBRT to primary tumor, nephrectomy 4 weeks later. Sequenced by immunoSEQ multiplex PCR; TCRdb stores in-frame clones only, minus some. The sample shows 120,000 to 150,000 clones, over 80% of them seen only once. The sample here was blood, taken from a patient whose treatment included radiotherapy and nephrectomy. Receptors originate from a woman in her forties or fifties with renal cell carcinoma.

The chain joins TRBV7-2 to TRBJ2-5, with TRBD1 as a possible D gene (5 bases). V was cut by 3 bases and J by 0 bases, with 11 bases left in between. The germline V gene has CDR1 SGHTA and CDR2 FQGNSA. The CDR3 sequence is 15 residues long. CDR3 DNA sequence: TGTGCCAGCAGCTTGCAGACGGACAACCAAGAGACCCAGTACTTC. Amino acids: CASSLQTDNQETQYF.

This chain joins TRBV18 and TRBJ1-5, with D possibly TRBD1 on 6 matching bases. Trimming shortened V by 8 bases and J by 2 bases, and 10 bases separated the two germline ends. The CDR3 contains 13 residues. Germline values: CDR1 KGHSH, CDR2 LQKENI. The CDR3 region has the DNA TGTGCCAGCCGGACAGCGGGCAATCAGCCCCAGCATTTT. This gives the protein CASRTAGNQPQHF.

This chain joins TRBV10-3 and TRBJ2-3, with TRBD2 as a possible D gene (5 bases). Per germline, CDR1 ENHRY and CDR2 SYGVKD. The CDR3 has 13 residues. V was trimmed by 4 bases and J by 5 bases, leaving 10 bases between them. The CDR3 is CAISAGSGDTQYF. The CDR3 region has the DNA TGTGCCATCAGTGCGGGGTCAGGAGATACGCAGTATTTT.

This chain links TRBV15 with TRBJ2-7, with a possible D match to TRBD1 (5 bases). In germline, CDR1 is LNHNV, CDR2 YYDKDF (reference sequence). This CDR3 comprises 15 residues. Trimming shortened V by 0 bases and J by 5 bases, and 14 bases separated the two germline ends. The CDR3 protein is CATSRDYGADHEQYF. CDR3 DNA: TGTGCCACCAGCAGAGATTATGGGGCGGATCACGAGCAGTACTTC.

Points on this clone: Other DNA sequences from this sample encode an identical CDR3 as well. The CDR3 here is CASSMGHSNQPQHF. CDR3 nucleotides: TGTGCCAGTAGTATGGGACACAGCAATCAGCCCCAGCATTTT. The chain is built from TRBV19 and TRBJ1-5, with D tentatively TRBD1 (6 bases). The CDR3 has 14 residues. CDR1 and CDR2 from the germline V gene are LNHDA and SQIVND (reference sequence). Between the trimmed V and J ends, which lost 3 bases and 1 base, there was a span of 7 bases.

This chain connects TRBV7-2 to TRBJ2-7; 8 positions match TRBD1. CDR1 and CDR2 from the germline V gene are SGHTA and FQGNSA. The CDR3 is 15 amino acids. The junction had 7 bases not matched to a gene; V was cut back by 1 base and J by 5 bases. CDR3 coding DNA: TGTGCCAGCAGCTTAGTAAGGACAGGGATCCACGAGCAGTACTTC. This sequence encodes CASSLVRTGIHEQYF.

In DNA, the CDR3 is TGTGCCAGCAGTTTATTAAGGGTAGGGACTAGTTCCCATGAGCAGTTCTTC. This translates into CASSLLRVGTSSHEQFF. The chain links TRBV28 to TRBJ2-1; 8 bases are a match to TRBD2. CDR3 length: 17 amino acids. V gave up 1 base and J gave up 8 bases; unmatched junction bases: 13. The germline V gene has CDR1 MDHEN and CDR2 SYDVKM.

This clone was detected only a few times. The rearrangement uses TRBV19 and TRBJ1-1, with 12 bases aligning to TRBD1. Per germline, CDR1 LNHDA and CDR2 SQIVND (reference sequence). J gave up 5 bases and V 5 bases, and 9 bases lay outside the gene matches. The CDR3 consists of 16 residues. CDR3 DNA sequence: TGTGCCAGTAGTGAGCGGGACAGGGGGCGGAAAACTGAAGCTTTCTTT. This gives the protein CASSERDRGRKTEAFF.